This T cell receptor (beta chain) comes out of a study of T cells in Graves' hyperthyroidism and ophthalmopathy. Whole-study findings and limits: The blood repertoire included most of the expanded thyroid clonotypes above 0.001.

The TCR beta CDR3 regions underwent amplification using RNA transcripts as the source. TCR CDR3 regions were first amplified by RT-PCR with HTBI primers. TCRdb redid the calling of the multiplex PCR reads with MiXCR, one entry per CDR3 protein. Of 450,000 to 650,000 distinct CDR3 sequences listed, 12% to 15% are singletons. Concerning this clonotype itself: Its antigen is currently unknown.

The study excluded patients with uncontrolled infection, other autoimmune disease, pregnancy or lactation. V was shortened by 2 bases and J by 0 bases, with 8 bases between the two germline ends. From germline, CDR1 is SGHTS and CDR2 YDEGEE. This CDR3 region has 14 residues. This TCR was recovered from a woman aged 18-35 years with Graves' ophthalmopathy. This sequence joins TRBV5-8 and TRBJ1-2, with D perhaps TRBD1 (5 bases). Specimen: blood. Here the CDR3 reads CASSFGASNYGYTF. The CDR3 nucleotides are TGTGCCAGCAGCTTCGGGGCTTCTAACTATGGCTACACCTTC.